This T cell receptor (beta chain) was retrieved from a study of long-term antiretroviral therapy in people with HIV. CDR3 length: 16 amino acids. Germline-derived CDR1 and CDR2 are MNHEY and SMNVEV (reference sequence). The V segment lost 5 bases and the J segment 5 bases; nucleotides outside the gene matches: 14. Researchers ran immunoSEQ v3.0 at survey level. Sequenced by immunoSEQ multiplex PCR; TCRdb stores in-frame clones only, minus some. Of tens of thousands of clones in the sample, around 80% are singletons; the top ten hold approximately 7%. This TCR was recovered from a young man with HIV. The sample consisted of unsorted PBMCs, taken 1.5 years after starting antiretroviral therapy. This chain joins TRBV27 and TRBJ2-7; 8 nucleotides line up with TRBD2. The CDR3 loop is CASSISGDLHVNEQYF. CDR3 DNA: TGTGCCAGCAGTATTAGCGGGGACCTGCACGTTAACGAGCAGTACTTC.